Below, one T cell receptor beta chain is given with its context. What it binds is not known. The data belong to a study of blood T cells in healthy people across ages. Study context: About one barcoded TCR beta cDNA was captured per two T cells. General study points: Strong correlation was found linking TCR beta diversity to naive T cell percentage.

From germline, CDR1 is SNHLY and CDR2 FYNNEI. This CDR3 comprises 15 residues. V dropped 8 bases and J dropped 2; count of bases not matched to a gene: 9. PCR was performed a second time for about 7 to 12 cycles using a sample-barcoded 5' primer and a J-beta primer mix. TCRdb passed the 5' RACE reads through MiXCR, listing each CDR3 protein once. The sample contains around 1.5 million distinct CDR3 sequences, about 43% of which appear only once. Material for sequencing was blood. The chain is built from TRBV2 and TRBJ2-5; 9 bases align to TRBD2. The receptor was isolated from a young woman in good health. Here the CDR3 DNA reads TGTGCCAGCTTGTTTAGGCTAGCGGGACAAGAGACCCAGTACTTC. The encoded protein is CASLFRLAGQETQYF.